This T cell receptor beta chain was identified during a study of Tregs in tolerant kidney transplant recipients. This CDR3 has 16 amino acids. Trimming stripped 4 bases from V and 1 base from J, with 13 bases between. CDR1 is SGHAT, CDR2 FQNNGV, per germline. Here immunoSEQ multiplex PCR was the method, and the copy in TCRdb shows in-frame clones only, minus some. Of about 240,000 clones listed, about 80% are singletons. Material for sequencing was CD4+ T cells from blood. The chain couples TRBV11-2 to TRBJ2-2, with a weak D call TRBD1 (6 bases). This clonotype originated in a human donor in good health. Here the CDR3 reads CASSSGPTGNTGELFF. The CDR3 bases are TGTGCCAGCAGCTCAGGCCCGACAGGGAACACCGGGGAGCTGTTTTTT.